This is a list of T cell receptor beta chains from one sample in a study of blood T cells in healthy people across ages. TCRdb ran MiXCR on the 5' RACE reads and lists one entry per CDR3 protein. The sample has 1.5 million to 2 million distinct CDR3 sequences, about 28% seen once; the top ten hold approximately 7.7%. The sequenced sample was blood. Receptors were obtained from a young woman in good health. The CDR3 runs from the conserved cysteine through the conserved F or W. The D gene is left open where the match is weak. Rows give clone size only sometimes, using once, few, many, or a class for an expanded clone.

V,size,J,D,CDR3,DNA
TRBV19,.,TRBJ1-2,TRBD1,CASSIQGAQNYGYTF,TGTGCCAGTAGTATCCAGGGGGCGCAGAACTATGGCTACACCTTC
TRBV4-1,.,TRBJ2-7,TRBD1,CASSHSGAGQGAVERYF,TGCGCCAGCAGCCACTCAGGCGCCGGACAGGGGGCGGTTGAGCGGTACTTC
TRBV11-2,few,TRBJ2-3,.,CASSPPWDTDTQYF,TGTGCCAGCAGCCCCCCCTGGGACACAGATACGCAGTATTTT
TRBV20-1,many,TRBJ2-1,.,CSARKGMIGNEQFF,TGCAGTGCTAGGAAAGGGATGATCGGAAATGAGCAGTTCTTC
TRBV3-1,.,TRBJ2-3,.,CASSRKGITDTQYF,TGTGCCAGCAGCCGTAAGGGGATCACAGATACGCAGTATTTT
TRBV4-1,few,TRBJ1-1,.,CASSLRGGEDTEAFF,TGCGCCAGCAGCCTCCGGGGGGGCGAGGACACTGAAGCTTTCTTT
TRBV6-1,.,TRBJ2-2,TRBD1,CTIKSETGGQGTGELFF,TGTACCATTAAGTCCGAGACAGGGGGCCAGGGGACCGGGGAGCTGTTTTTT
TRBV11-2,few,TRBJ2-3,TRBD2,CASRGTSVSTDTQYF,TGTGCCAGCAGAGGGACTAGCGTTAGCACAGATACGCAGTATTTT
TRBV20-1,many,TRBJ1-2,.,CSARDLQGAYYGYTF,TGCAGTGCTAGAGACCTACAGGGAGCTTACTATGGCTACACCTTC
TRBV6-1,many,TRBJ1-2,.,CASSEGNYGYTF,TGTGCCAGCAGTGAGGGGAACTATGGCTACACCTTC
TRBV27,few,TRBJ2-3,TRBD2,CASRATVTTSVGADTQYF,TGTGCCAGCCGCGCGACCGTAACGACTAGCGTCGGGGCAGATACGCAGTATTTT
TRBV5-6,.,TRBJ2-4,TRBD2,CASSFRVSGKLAKNIQYF,TGTGCCAGCAGCTTTAGGGTTAGCGGGAAGCTAGCCAAAAACATTCAGTACTTC
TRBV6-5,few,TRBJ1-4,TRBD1,CASSRRTGTEKLFF,TGTGCCAGCAGTCGACGGACAGGGACCGAAAAACTGTTTTTT
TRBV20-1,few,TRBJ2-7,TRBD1,CSARDGTGGRIYEQYF,TGCAGTGCTAGAGATGGGACAGGGGGGCGCATCTACGAGCAGTACTTC
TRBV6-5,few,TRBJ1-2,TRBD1,CASSRQGREYGYTF,TGTGCCAGCAGTCGACAGGGACGAGAGTATGGCTACACCTTC
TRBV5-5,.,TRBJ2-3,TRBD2,CASSRRTSAEIDTQYF,TGTGCCAGCAGCAGACGGACTAGCGCGGAGATCGATACGCAGTATTTT
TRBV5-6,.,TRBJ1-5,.,CASSLWTVNQPQHF,TGTGCCAGCAGCTTGTGGACGGTCAATCAGCCCCAGCATTTT
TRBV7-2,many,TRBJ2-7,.,CASNLMRFGEQYF,TGTGCCAGCAACCTGATGCGGTTCGGGGAGCAGTACTTC
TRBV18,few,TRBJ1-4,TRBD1,CASSLEWTGWLFF,TGTGCCAGCTCACTAGAGTGGACAGGGTGGCTGTTTTTT
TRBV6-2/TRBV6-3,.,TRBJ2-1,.,CASSLGTRGIYNEQFF,TGTGCCAGCAGTTTAGGCACTAGGGGGATCTACAATGAGCAGTTCTTC